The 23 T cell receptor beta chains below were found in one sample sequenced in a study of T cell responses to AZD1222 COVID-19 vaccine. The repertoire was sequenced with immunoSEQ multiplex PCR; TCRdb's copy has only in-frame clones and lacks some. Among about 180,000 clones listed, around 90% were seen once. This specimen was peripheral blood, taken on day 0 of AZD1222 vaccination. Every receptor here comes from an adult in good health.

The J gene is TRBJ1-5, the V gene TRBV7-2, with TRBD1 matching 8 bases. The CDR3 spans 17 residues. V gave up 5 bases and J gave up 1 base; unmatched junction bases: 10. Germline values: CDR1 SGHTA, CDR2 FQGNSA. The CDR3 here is CASSPRGRGLSNQPQHF. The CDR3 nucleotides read TGTGCCAGCAGCCCCCGGGGCAGGGGGCTAAGCAATCAGCCCCAGCATTTT.

For the CDR3, the DNA is TGTGCCACCAGTGATTTTAGGGGCAGGGTAGCCAAAAACATTCAGTACTTC. This codes for CATSDFRGRVAKNIQYF. J is TRBJ2-4 and V is TRBV24-1; D perhaps matches TRBD1 (5 bases). Trimming shortened V by 1 base and J by 0 bases, and 12 bases separated the two germline ends. The CDR3 has 17 residues. The germline CDR1 and CDR2 sequences are KGHDR and SFDVKD.

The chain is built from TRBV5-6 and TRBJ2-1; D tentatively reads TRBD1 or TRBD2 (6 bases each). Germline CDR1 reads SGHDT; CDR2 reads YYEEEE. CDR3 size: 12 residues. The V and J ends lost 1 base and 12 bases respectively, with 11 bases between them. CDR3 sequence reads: CASSLMGGGQFF. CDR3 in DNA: TGTGCCAGCAGCTTGATGGGGGGCGGGCAGTTCTTC.

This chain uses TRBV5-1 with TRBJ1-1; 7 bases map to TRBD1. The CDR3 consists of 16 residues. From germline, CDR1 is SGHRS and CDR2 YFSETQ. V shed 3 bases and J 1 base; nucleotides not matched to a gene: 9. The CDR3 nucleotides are TGCGCCAGCAGCTCGACTCCAGGGGGGCGGAACACTGAAGCTTTCTTT. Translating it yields CASSSTPGGRNTEAFF. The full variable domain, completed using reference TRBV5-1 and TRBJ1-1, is KAGVTQTPRYLIKTRGQQVTLSCSPISGHRSVSWYQQTPGQGLQFLFEYFSETQRNKGNFPGRFSGRQFSNSRSEMNVSTLELGDSALYLCASSSTPGGRNTEAFFGQGTRLTVV.

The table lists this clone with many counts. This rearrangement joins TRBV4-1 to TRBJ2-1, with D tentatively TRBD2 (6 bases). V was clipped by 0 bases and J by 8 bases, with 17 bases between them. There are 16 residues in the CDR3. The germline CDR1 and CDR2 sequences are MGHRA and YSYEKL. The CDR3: CASSQEQGLARYEQFF. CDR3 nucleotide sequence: TGCGCCAGCAGCCAAGAGCAGGGACTCGCCCGCTATGAGCAGTTCTTC.

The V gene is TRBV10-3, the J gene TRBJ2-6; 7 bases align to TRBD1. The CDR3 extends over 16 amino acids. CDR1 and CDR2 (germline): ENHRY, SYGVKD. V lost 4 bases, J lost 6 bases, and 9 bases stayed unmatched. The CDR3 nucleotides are TGTGCCATCAGTGCTGACAGGGCTAGGTCGGCCAACGTCCTGACTTTC. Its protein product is CAISADRARSANVLTF.

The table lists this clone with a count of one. The CDR3 loop is CASSYYRGTTEAFF. DNA of the CDR3: TGTGCCAGCAGCTACTATCGAGGGACCACTGAAGCTTTCTTT. This rearrangement joins TRBV7-2 to TRBJ1-1, with TRBD1 as a possible D gene (5 bases). V was shortened by 4 bases and J by 4 bases, with 13 bases between the two germline ends. The CDR3 has 14 amino acids. The germline V gene has CDR1 SGHTA and CDR2 FQGNSA.

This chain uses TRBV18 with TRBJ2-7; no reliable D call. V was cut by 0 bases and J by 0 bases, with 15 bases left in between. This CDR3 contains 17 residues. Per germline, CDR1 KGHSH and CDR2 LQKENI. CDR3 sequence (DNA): TGTGCCAGCTCACCACCTACGGCGAGGTCTTCCTCCTACGAGCAGTACTTC. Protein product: CASSPPTARSSSYEQYF.

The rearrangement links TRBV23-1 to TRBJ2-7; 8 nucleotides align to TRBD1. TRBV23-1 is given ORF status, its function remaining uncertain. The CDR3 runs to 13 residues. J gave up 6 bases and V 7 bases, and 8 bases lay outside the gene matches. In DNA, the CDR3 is TGCGCCAGCATCAGGGGGCGCATCGGCGAGCAGTACTTC. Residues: CASIRGRIGEQYF.

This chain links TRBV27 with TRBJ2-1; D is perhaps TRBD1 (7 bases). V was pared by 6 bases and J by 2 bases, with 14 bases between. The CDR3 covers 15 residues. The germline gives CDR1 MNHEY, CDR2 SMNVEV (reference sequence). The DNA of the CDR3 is TGTGCCAGCAGAGATGCGGGACAGCCCTACAATGAGCAGTTCTTC. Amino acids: CASRDAGQPYNEQFF.

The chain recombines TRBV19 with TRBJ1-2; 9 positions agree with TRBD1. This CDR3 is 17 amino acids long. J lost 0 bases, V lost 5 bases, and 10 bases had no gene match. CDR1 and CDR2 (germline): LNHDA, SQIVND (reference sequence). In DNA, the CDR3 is TGTGCCAGTAGTGAAATACGACAGGGGGTAGCTAACTATGGCTACACCTTC. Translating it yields CASSEIRQGVANYGYTF.

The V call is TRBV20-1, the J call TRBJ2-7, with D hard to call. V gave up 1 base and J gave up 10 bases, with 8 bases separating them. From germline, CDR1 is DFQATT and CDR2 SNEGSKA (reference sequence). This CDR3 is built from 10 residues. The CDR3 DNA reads TGCAGTGCTAGAGGTTGGCCCCAGTACTTC. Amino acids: CSARGWPQYF.

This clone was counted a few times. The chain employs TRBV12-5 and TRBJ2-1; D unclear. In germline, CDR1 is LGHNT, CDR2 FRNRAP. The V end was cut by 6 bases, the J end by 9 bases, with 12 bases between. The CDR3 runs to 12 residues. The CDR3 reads CASGIGRSEQFF. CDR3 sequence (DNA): TGTGCTAGTGGGATTGGTCGAAGTGAGCAGTTCTTC. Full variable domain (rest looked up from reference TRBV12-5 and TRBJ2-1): DARVTQTPRHKVTEMGQEVTMRCQPILGHNTVFWYRQTMMQGLELLAYFRNRAPLDDSGMPKDRFSAEMPDATLATLKIQPSEPRDSAVYFCASGIGRSEQFFGPGTRLTVL.

The CDR3 DNA is TGCGCCAGCAGCCAAGACATAGGGACTAGCGCTTACAATGAGCAGTTCTTC. Translated, it gives CASSQDIGTSAYNEQFF. The chain links TRBV4-1 to TRBJ2-1; 10 nucleotides line up with TRBD2. With V trimmed by 0 bases and J by 4 bases, 6 bases remained unmatched. Germline CDR1 MGHRA, CDR2 YSYEKL. The CDR3 runs to 17 residues.

The CDR3 protein is CASSMYGTGYNEQFF. CDR3 in DNA: TGTGCCAGCAGTATGTACGGGACAGGATACAATGAGCAGTTCTTC. This chain joins TRBV28 and TRBJ2-1; 8 positions agree with TRBD1. The CDR3 has 15 residues. The V gene end was trimmed by 5 bases and the J gene end by 4 bases; junction bases not matched to a gene: 7. Looked up from germline, CDR1 is MDHEN and CDR2 is SYDVKM.

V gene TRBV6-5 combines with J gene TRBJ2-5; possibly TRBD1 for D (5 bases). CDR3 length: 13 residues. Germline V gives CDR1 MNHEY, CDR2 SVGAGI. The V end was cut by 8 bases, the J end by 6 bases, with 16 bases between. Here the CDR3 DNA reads TGTGCCAGCGGGCAGGGCTCTTTGAAGACCCAGTACTTC. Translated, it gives CASGQGSLKTQYF.

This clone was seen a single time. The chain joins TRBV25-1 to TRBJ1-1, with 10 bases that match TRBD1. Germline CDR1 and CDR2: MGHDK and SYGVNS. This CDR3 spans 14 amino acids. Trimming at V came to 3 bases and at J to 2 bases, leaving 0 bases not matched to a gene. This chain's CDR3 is CASSETGGNTEAFF. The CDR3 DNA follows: TGTGCCAGCAGTGAGACAGGGGGCAACACTGAAGCTTTCTTT.

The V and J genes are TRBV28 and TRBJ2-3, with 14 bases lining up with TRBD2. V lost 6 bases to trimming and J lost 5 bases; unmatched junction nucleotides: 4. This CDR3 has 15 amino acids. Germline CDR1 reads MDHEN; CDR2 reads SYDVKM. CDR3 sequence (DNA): TGTGCCAGCAGAAGGACTAGCGGGAGGATAGATACGCAGTATTTT. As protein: CASRRTSGRIDTQYF.

The CDR3 region has the DNA TGCGCCAGCAGCTTGAGTGTAGTAGCTGAAGCTTTCTTT. Its protein product is CASSLSVVAEAFF. The V call is TRBV5-1, the J call TRBJ1-1; D is uncertain. Trimming removed 1 base from V and 6 bases from J, with 10 bases in between. Germline V CDR1 and CDR2: SGHRS, YFSETQ. This CDR3 contains 13 residues.

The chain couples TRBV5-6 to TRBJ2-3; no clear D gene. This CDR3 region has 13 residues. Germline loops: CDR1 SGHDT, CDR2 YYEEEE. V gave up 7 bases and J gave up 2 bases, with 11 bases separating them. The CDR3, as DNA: TGTGCCAGCCAGGCTATGTACACAGATACGCAGTATTTT. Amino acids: CASQAMYTDTQYF.

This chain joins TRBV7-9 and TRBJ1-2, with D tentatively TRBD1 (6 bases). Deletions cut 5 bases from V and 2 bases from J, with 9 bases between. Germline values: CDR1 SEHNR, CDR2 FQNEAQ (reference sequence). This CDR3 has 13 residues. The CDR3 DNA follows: TGTGCCAGCAGCCCCGGACAGAACTATGGCTACACCTTC. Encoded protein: CASSPGQNYGYTF.

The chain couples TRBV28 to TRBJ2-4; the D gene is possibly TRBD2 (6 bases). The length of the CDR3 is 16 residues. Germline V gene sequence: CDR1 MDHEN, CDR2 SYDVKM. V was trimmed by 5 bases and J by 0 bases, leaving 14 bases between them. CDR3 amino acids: CASSPGLTLAKNIQYF. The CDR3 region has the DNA TGTGCCAGCAGTCCGGGACTCACGCTAGCCAAAAACATTCAGTACTTC.

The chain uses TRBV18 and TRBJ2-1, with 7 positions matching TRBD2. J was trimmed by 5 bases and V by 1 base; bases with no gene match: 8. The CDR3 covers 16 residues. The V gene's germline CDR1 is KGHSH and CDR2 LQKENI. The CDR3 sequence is CASSPRHLLADNEQFF. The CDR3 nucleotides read TGTGCCAGCTCACCACGCCATCTTCTAGCGGACAATGAGCAGTTCTTC. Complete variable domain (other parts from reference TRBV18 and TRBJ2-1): NAGVMQNPRHLVRRRGQEARLRCSPMKGHSHVYWYRQLPEEGLKFMVYLQKENIIDESGMPKERFSAEFPKEGPSILRIQQVVRGDSAAYFCASSPRHLLADNEQFFGPGTRLTVL.